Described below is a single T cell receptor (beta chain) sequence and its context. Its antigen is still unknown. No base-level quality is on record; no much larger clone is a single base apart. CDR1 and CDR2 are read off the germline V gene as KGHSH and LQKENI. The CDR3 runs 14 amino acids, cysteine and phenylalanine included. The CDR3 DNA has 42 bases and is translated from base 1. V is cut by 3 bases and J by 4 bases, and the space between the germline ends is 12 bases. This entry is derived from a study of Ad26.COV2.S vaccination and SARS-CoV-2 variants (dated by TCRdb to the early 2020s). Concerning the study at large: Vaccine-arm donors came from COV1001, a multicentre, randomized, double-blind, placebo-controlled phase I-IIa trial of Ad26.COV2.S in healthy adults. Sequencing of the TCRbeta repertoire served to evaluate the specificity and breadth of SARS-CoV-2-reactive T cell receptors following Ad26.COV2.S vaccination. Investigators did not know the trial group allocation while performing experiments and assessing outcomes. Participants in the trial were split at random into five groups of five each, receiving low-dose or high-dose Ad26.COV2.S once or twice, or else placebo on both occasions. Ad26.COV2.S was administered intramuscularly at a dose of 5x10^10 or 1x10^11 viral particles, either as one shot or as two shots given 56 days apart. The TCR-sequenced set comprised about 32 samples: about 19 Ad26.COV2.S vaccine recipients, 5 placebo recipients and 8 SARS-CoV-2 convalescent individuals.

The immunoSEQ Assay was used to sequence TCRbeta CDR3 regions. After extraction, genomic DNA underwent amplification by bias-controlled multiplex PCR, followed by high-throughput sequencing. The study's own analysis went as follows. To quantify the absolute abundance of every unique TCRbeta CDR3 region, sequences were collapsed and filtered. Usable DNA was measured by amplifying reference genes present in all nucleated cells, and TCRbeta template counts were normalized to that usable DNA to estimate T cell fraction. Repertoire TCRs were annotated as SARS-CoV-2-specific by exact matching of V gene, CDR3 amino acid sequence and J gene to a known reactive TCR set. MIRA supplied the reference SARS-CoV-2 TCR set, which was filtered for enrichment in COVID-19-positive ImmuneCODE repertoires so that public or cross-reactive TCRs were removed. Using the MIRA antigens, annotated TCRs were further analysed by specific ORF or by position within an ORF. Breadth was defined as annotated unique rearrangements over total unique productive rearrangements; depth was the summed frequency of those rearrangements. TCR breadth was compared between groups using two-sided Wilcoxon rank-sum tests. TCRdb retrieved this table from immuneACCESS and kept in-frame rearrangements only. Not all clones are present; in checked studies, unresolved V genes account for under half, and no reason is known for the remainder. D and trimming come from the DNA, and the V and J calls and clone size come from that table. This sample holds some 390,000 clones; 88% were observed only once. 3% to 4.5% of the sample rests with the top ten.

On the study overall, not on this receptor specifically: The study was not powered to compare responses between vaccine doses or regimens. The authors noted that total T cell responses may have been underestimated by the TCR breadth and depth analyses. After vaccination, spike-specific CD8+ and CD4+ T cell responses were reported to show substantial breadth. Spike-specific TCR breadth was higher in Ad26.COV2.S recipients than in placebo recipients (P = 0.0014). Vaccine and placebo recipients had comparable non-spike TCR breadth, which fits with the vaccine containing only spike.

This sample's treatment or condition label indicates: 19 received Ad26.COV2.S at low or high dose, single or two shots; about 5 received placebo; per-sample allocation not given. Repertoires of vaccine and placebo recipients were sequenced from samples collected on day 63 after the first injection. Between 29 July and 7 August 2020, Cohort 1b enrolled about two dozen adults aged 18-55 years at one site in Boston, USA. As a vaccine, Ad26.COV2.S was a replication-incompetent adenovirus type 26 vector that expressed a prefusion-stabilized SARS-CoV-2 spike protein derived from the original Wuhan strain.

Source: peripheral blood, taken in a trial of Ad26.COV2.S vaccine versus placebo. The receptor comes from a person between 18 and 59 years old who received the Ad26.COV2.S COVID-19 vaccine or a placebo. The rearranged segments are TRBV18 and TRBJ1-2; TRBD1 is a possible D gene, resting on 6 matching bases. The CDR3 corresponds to CASSPLAGAYGYTF. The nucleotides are TGTGCCAGCTCACCGTTGGCAGGGGCCTATGGCTACACCTTC.